What follows is one TCR beta chain and its context. Its cognate antigen is unknown. The source of the sample is a study of human T cells and chemical hapten exposure. Study-wide context: Skin on the upper inner arm, roughly 2 cm by roughly 2 cm in size, was sensitized with 2% DPC. Study-level findings and limits: After DPC sensitization, TCRs above 1 in 1000 frequency showed no change.

Germline CDR1 and CDR2: LNHNV and YYDKDF (reference sequence). Trimming stripped 1 base from V and 5 bases from J, with 8 bases between. The CDR3 totals 14 residues. TCRdb analysed the RACE reads with MiXCR anew, one entry per CDR3 protein. The data show 180,000 or so distinct CDR3 sequences, about 14% seen once. Time point indicated: patch test 1, 2 weeks after DPC sensitization. The treatment denotes: therapeutic diphenylcyclopropenone sensitization with weekly scalp DPC. Drawing of blood took place ahead of applying each patch test. Whole blood that had not been fractionated was the source of extracted total RNA.

The source of this sequence is a woman aged 30 to 39 with alopecia areata. Some clones in this sample may be carry-over from other donors' samples. This specimen was whole blood, taken in connection with sensitization to the hapten diphenylcyclopropenone (DPC). The rearrangement links TRBV15 to TRBJ2-2; D remains ambiguous. In DNA form, the CDR3 reads TGTGCCACCAGCAGAGGGTCAGAAACCGGGGAGCTGTTTTTT. Protein sequence: CATSRGSETGELFF.